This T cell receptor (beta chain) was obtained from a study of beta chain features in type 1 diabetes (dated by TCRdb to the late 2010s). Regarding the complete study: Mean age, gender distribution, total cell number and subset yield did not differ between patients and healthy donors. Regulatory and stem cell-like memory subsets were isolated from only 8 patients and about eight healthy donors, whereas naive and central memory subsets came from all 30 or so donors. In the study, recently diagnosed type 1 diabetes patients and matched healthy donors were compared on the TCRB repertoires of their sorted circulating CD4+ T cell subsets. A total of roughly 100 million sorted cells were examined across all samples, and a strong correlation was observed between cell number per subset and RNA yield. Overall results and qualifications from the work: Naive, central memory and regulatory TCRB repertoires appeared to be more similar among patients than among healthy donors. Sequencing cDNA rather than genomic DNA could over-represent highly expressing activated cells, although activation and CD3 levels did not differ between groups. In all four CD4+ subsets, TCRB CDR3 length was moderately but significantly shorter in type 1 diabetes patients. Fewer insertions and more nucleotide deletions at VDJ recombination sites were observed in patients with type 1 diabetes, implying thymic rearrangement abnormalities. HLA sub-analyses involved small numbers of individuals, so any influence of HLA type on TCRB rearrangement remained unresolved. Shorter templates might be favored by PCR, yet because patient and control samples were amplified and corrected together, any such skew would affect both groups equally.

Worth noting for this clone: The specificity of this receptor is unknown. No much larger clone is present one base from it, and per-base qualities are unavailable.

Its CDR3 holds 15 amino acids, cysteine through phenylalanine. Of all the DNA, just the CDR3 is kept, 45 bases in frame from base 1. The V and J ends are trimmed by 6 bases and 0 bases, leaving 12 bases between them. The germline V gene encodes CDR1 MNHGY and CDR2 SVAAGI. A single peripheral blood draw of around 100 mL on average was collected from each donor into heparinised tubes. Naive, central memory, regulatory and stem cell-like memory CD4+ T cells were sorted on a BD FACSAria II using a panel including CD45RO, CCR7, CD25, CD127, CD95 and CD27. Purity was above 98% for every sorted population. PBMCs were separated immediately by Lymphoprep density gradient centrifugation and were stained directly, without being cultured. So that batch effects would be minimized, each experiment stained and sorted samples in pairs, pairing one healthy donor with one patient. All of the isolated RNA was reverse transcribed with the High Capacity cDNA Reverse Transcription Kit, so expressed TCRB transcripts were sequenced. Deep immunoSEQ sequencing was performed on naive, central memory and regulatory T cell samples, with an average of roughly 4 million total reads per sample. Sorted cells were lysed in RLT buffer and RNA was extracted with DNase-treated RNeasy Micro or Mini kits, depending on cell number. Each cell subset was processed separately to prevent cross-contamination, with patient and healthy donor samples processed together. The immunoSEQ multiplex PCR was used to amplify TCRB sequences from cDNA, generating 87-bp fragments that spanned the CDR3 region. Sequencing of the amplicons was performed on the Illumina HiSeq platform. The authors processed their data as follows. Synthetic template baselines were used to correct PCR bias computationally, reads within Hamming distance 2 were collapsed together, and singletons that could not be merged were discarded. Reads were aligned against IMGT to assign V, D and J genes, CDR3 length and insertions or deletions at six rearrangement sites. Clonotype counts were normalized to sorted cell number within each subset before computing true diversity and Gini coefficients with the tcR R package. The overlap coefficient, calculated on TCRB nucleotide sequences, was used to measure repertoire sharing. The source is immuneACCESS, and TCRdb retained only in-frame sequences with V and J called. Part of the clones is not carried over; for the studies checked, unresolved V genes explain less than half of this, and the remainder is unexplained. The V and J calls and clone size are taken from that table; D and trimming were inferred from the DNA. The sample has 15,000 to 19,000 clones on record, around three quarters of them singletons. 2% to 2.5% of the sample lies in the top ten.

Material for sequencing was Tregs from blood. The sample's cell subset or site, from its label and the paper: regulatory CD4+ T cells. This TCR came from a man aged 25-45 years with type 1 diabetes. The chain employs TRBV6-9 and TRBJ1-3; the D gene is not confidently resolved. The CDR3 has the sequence CASRQAWSSGNTIYF. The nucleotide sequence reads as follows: TGTGCCAGCAGGCAGGCCTGGTCCTCTGGAAACACCATATATTTT.